The source of this TCR beta chain is a study of T cell responses to AZD1222 COVID-19 vaccine. Study in general: Pooled samples include second doses given at about 4 or 12 weeks. Findings and limits, study-wide: The sample set comprised mostly white British donors with more females, and clonal diversity was possibly underestimated. Baseline seropositives among AZD1222 recipients totaled only 5 to 7. Breadth and depth of Spike-specific TCRs rose after two AZD1222 doses.

This clone was seen only once. Its antigen is undetermined. The method was immunoSEQ multiplex PCR; TCRdb's version includes in-frame clones alone and lacks a portion of them. Here the sample spans 100,000 to 150,000 clones, approximately 93% being singletons. In germline, CDR1 is WSHSY, CDR2 SAAADI. V lost 7 bases, J lost 6 bases, and 11 bases stayed unmatched. There are 15 residues in the CDR3. V gene TRBV10-2 combines with J gene TRBJ2-3; 9 bases align to TRBD2. The TCR comes from an adult in good health. The material was peripheral blood, obtained on day 0 of AZD1222 vaccination. The CDR3 sequence: CASKPQRGARDTQYF. CDR3 bases: TGCGCCAGCAAACCCCAGCGGGGGGCCAGGGATACGCAGTATTTT.